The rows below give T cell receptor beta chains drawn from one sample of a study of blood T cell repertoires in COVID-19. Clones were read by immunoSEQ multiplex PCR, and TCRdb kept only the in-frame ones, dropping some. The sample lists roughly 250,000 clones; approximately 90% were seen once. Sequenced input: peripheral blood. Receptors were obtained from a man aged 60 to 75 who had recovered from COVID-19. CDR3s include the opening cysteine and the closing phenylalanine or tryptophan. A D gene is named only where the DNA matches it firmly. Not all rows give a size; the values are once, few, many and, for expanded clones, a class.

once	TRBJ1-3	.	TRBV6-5	TGTGCCAGCAGTAGTGACACGGCTGGAAACACCATATATTTT	CASSSDTAGNTIYF
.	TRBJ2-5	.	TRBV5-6	TGTGCCAGCAGCACGACGACAGGGAGGATTGGAGAGACCCAGTACTTC	CASSTTTGRIGETQYF
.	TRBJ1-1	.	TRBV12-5	TGTGCTAGTGGCAGCGTCGGGACTTTCTTT	CASGSVGTFF
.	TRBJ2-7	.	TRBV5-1	TGCGCCAGCAGCTTGGGCTCAACAGGGAGACCCTACGAGCAGTACTTC	CASSLGSTGRPYEQYF
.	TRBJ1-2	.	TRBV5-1	TGCGCCAGCAGCGCACTACGCAGGACAGTAATCAACTATGGCTACACCTTC	CASSALRRTVINYGYTF
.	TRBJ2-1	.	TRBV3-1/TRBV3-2	TGTGCCAGCAGCCAAGGACTAGGGGGGGGAACCAATGAGCAGTTCTTC	CASSQGLGGGTNEQFF
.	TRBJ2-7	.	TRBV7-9	TGTGCCAGCAGACCTCGGCCCCCCGAGGTGGACGAGCAGTACTTC	CASRPRPPEVDEQYF
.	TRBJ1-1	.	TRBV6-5	TGTGCCAGCAGTAAGTGGAGGGACACTGAAGCTTTCTTT	CASSKWRDTEAFF
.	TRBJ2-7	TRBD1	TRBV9	TGTGCCAGCAGCGCCTGGGACAGGGAAGTCAACGAGCAGCACTTC	CASSAWDREVNEQHF
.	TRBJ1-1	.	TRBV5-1	TGCGCCAGCAGCCCGGGAGATCCGAACACTGAAGCTTTCTTT	CASSPGDPNTEAFF
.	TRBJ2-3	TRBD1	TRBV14	TGTGCCAGCAGCCACTGGACAGGGGGCGGCACAGATACGCAGTATTTT	CASSHWTGGGTDTQYF
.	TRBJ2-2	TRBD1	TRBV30	TGTGCCTGGAGAAAACCGGGACAGGGTGTCGGGGAGCTGTTTTTT	CAWRKPGQGVGELFF
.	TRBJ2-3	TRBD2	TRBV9	TGTGCCAGCAGCGCCATACTAGCGGGGCTATCGGATACGCAGTATTTT	CASSAILAGLSDTQYF
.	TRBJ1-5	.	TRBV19	TGTGCCAGTAGTGCCCCGGGGTTAGAACAGCCCCAGCATTTT	CASSAPGLEQPQHF
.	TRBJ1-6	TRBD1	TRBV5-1	TGCGCCAGCAGCTCACGAACCACCGGGACAGGGTCCTCACCCCTCCACTTT	CASSSRTTGTGSSPLHF
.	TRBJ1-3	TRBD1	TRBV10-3	TGTGCCATCAGTGATGACTTGGGACAGGACTCTGGAAACACCATATATTTT	CAISDDLGQDSGNTIYF
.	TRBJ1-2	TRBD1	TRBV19	TGTGCCATCCTGGACAGGGCGAACTATGGCTACACCTTC	CAILDRANYGYTF
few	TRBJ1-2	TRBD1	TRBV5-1	TGCGCCAGCAGCAAAGGAACCCCGGGACAGGGCTACACCTTC	CASSKGTPGQGYTF
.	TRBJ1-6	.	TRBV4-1	TGCGCCAGCAGCCAAGTCGAGGGAACTTCACCCCTCCACTTT	CASSQVEGTSPLHF
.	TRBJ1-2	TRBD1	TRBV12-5	TGTGCTAGTGGTTTGCCGGGACAGTTAATCAACTACACCTTC	CASGLPGQLINYTF
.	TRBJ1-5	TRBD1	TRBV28	TGTGCCAGCAGTTCCGCAGGGGGCGCGCAGCCCCAGCATTTT	CASSSAGGAQPQHF
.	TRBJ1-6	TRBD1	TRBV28	TGTGCCAGCAGTCGGGACAGTAATTCACCCCTCCACTTT	CASSRDSNSPLHF
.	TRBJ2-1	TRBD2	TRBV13	TGTGCCAGCAGCTCGGGGACTAGCGGGTTCTCCGAGTTCTTC	CASSSGTSGFSEFF
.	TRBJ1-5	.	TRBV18	TGTGCCAGCTCCCCGAAGGACAGTTCAAGCAATCAGCCCCAGCATTTT	CASSPKDSSSNQPQHF
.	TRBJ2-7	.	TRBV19	TGTGCCAGTAGGGGGAACCGTCCCGAGGGCGAGCAGTACTTC	CASRGNRPEGEQYF